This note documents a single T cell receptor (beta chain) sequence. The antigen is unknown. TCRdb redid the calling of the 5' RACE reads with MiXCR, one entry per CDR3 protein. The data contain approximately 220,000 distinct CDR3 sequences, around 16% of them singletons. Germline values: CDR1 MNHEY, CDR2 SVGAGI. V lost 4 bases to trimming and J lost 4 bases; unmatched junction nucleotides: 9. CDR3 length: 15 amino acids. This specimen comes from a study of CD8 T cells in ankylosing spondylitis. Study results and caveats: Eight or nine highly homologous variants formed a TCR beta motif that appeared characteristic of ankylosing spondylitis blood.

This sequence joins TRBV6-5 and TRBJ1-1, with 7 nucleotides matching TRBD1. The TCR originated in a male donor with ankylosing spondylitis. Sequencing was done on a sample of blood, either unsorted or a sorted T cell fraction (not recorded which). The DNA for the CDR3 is TGTGCCAGCAGTTTTGTCATAGCAGGGGGCACTGAAGCTTTCTTT. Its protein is CASSFVIAGGTEAFF.